This T cell receptor (beta chain) appears in the sequencing data of a study of blood T cells in healthy people across ages. A sample-barcoded 5' primer and a J-beta primer mix were used in a second PCR of about 6 to 12 cycles. TCRdb passed the 5' RACE reads through MiXCR, listing each CDR3 protein once. This table holds more than 1,000,000 distinct CDR3 sequences, about 23% found once. V lost 4 bases to trimming and J lost 15 bases, with 43 bases between them. The CDR3 has 20 residues. The germline V gene has CDR1 DFQATT and CDR2 SNEGSKA (reference sequence). The same sample was also studied in work on T cells of mothers and their children.

This TCR came from a girl between 2 and 10 years old in good health. The V gene is TRBV20-1, the J gene TRBJ2-1; D is uncertain. Sequencing used blood. CDR3 residues: CSATVSTSPSLSGIGLRRFF. The CDR3 nucleotides are TGCAGTGCTACTGTATCGACCAGTCCCTCTCTCTCTGGGATAGGCCTGAGGCGGTTCTTC.